This T cell receptor (beta chain) was identified in a study of shared clonotypes between healthy human individuals. Comments on this clone: The target antigen is unknown.

Study results and caveats: It was anticipated that sequencing depth would influence how many clonotypes donors shared.

Data came from immunoSEQ multiplex PCR; TCRdb stores just in-frame clones and leaves some out. The data contain about 690,000 clones, about nine tenths of them singletons. This CDR3 has 15 amino acids. CDR1 LNHDA and CDR2 SQIVND come from the germline V gene (reference sequence). V was cut by 5 bases and J by 1 base, with 14 bases left in between. The source of this sequence is a man aged 18 to 30 in good health. Some clones in this sample may be carry-over from other donors' samples. Source material: memory CD8+ T cells from PBMCs. The subset was: CD45RO+ cells pooled with CCR7-negative TemRA cells. This chain joins TRBV19 and TRBJ1-1; perhaps TRBD1 as D (6 bases). The DNA for the CDR3 is TGTGCCAGTAGTTCGTCGGGACACCCGAACACTGAAGCTTTCTTT. It yields the protein CASSSSGHPNTEAFF.